These 32 T cell receptor beta chains share one sample of origin, sequenced in a study of T cell responses to AZD1222 COVID-19 vaccine. Sequencing was performed with immunoSEQ multiplex PCR; in TCRdb, only in-frame clones are kept and a portion is missing. The repertoire has 100,000 to 150,000 clones, around 92% of them found once; the top ten carry 4.2%. This material consisted of peripheral blood, taken on day 0 of AZD1222 vaccination. Receptor source: an adult in good health.

This clone was detected once. The gene calls are TRBV30 and TRBJ1-2; D remains ambiguous. With 1 base removed from V and 7 bases from J, the gap between germline ends came to 4 bases. CDR3 size: 10 residues. The V gene's germline CDR1 is GTSNPN and CDR2 SVGIG (reference sequence). CDR3 DNA sequence: TGTGCCTGGAGTGATGTTGGCTACACCTTC. It specifies CAWSDVGYTF.

The rearrangement joins TRBV4-1 to TRBJ2-7; TRBD2 matches at 9 bases. CDR1 is MGHRA, CDR2 YSYEKL, per germline. The CDR3 loop spans 16 amino acids. The J segment lost 8 bases and the V segment lost 4 bases, leaving 15 bases of the junction unmatched. The CDR3 nucleotides are TGCGCCAGCAGCCCTAGCATAGCGGGGGCGCCGCGGAAGCAGTACTTC. Its translation is CASSPSIAGAPRKQYF.

The chain uses TRBV9 and TRBJ2-1; 12 positions match TRBD2. The CDR3 has 14 residues. In germline, CDR1 is SGDLS, CDR2 YYNGEE. Trimming removed 0 bases from V and 10 bases from J; junction bases left unmatched: 2. The CDR3 protein is CASSVGLAGVEQFF. In DNA, the CDR3 is TGTGCCAGCAGCGTAGGACTAGCGGGGGTGGAGCAGTTCTTC.

This chain uses TRBV6-5 with TRBJ1-4, with a possible D match to TRBD1 (5 bases). V was clipped by 7 bases and J by 5 bases, with 11 bases between them. This CDR3 comprises 13 residues. Germline V gives CDR1 MNHEY, CDR2 SVGAGI. CDR3 DNA: TGTGCCAGCATTCGGGGGATAAATGAAAAACTGTTTTTT. The encoded protein is CASIRGINEKLFF.

This clone has only one observation. The CDR3 protein is CAISERNAEAFF. In DNA form, the CDR3 reads TGTGCCATCAGTGAACGCAACGCTGAAGCTTTCTTT. The chain combines TRBV10-3 with TRBJ1-1; D is uncertain. CDR1 is ENHRY, CDR2 SYGVKD, per germline. Trimming shortened V by 3 bases and J by 6 bases, and 8 bases separated the two germline ends. This CDR3 contains 12 residues.

Notes on this clone: One end of the junction fails to match germline, which may point to a read error. The chain employs TRBV5-1 and TRBJ2-7, with D maybe TRBD1 (7 bases). Germline V CDR1 and CDR2: SGHRS, YFSETQ. The CDR3 contains 15 residues. CDR3 amino acids: CATSRGGGLSYEQYF. In nucleotides, the CDR3 is TGCGCCACCAGCCGAGGAGGGGGCCTTTCCTACGAGCAGTACTTC.

V gene TRBV7-8 combines with J gene TRBJ2-7; D is possibly TRBD2 (6 bases). V lost 5 bases, J lost 3 bases, and 11 bases lay in between. The CDR3 consists of 13 residues. The germline gives CDR1 SGHVS, CDR2 FQNEAQ. CDR3 in DNA: TGTGCCAGCAGCGCGGGACTGCACTACGAGCAGTACTTC. Amino acid sequence: CASSAGLHYEQYF.

The V and J genes are TRBV6-5 and TRBJ1-2; no clear D. V gave up 6 bases and J gave up 7 bases, with 15 bases separating them. Germline V lookup: CDR1 MNHEY, CDR2 SVGAGI. The CDR3 runs to 13 residues. The CDR3 region has the DNA TGTGCCAGCAGGCAGGACTTCCAGGCTGGCTACACCTTC. Its translation is CASRQDFQAGYTF.

This clone was seen only once. The chain combines TRBV5-4 with TRBJ2-1; D is uncertain. The CDR3 contains 13 residues. Germline-derived CDR1 and CDR2 are SGHNT and YYREEE (reference sequence). Trimming removed 3 bases at V and 7 bases at J, with 11 bases between. The CDR3 DNA follows: TGTGCCAGCAGCTCCAAAGTGCTGAATGAGCAGTTCTTC. Translating gives CASSSKVLNEQFF.

This clone was seen only once. For the CDR3, the DNA is TGTGCCAGCTGGAGGGGACAGGGTGGGTACGAGCAGTACTTC. It yields the protein CASWRGQGGYEQYF. This chain links TRBV6-5 with TRBJ2-7; 9 nucleotides line up with TRBD1. V shed 8 bases and J 4 bases; nucleotides not matched to a gene: 9. The CDR3 is 14 amino acids. CDR1 and CDR2 from the germline V gene are MNHEY and SVGAGI.

This clone has just one count. This chain joins TRBV10-3 and TRBJ2-1, with D possibly being TRBD2 (6 bases). The germline V gene has CDR1 ENHRY and CDR2 SYGVKD. The CDR3 loop spans 15 amino acids. V was cut by 4 bases and J by 5 bases, with 15 bases left in between. CDR3 nucleotides: TGTGCCATCAGTGTGTCGGGGGAGATCGACAATGAGCAGTTCTTC. Its translation: CAISVSGEIDNEQFF.

The V and J genes are TRBV2 and TRBJ1-4; D is uncertain. V dropped 3 bases and J dropped 7 bases, with 18 bases sitting between them. This CDR3 comprises 16 residues. Germline V gene lookup returns CDR1 SNHLY and CDR2 FYNNEI. The CDR3 DNA reads as TGTGCCAGCAGTGAGGGGATAGGCCTAGGTGGTGAAAAACTGTTTTTT. Its translation is CASSEGIGLGGEKLFF.

In this sample, this clone turned up a few times. The CDR3 is CAWSLSQGYEQYF. CDR3 coding DNA: TGTGCCTGGAGCCTCTCACAGGGGTACGAGCAGTACTTC. V is TRBV30 and J is TRBJ2-7; 7 positions agree with TRBD1. Trimming took 3 bases from V and 4 from J; bases not matched to a gene: 6. The CDR3 runs 13 residues. Germline V gives CDR1 GTSNPN, CDR2 SVGIG (reference sequence). Together with reference TRBV30 and TRBJ2-7, the CDR3 gives the full variable domain: SQTIHQWPATLVQPVGSPLSLECTVEGTSNPNLYWYRQAAGRGLQLLFYSVGIGQISSEVPQNLSASRPQDRQFILSSKKLLLSDSGFYLCAWSLSQGYEQYFGPGTRLTVT.

The chain recombines TRBV4-1 with TRBJ1-3; the D is unclear. V dropped 2 bases and J dropped 0 bases, with 5 bases sitting between them. The CDR3 loop spans 14 amino acids. The germline CDR1 and CDR2 sequences are MGHRA and YSYEKL. The CDR3 region has the DNA TGCGCCAGCAGCCAACCAGGCTCTGGAAACACCATATATTTT. Amino acids: CASSQPGSGNTIYF.

This clone occurred a few times. The rearrangement uses TRBV10-3 and TRBJ1-3; weak D call: TRBD1 (5 bases). The germline V gene has CDR1 ENHRY and CDR2 SYGVKD. V lost 8 bases, J lost 2 bases, and 13 bases lay in between. There are 14 residues in the CDR3. DNA for the CDR3: TGTGCCATCTCCGGCGGGGCACCTGGAAACACCATATATTTT. Translating gives CAISGGAPGNTIYF.

CDR3 coding DNA: TGTGCCTGGAAAGGGTATGGAGTCGAGGACACTGAAGCTTTCTTT. This encodes CAWKGYGVEDTEAFF. The chain links TRBV30 to TRBJ1-1; D gene unclear. The germline gives CDR1 GTSNPN, CDR2 SVGIG (reference sequence). CDR3 length equals 15 residues. Trimming left V 4 bases short and J 3 bases short, with 18 bases between.

The V call is TRBV7-2, the J call TRBJ2-3, with TRBD1 matching over 9 bases. J gave up 0 bases and V 2 bases, and 9 bases lay outside the gene matches. CDR1 and CDR2 from the germline V gene are SGHTA and FQGNSA. The CDR3 is 18 residues long. CDR3 in amino acids: CASSLKFRTGASTDTQYF. CDR3 DNA: TGTGCCAGCAGCTTAAAATTTCGGACAGGGGCTAGCACAGATACGCAGTATTTT.

The CDR3 nucleotides are TGTGCCTGTAATCCCCGGGTCTTTGAAGCTTTCTTT. This codes for CACNPRVFEAFF. The chain employs TRBV30 and TRBJ1-1; D is uncertain. The CDR3 consists of 12 residues. The germline V gene has CDR1 GTSNPN and CDR2 SVGIG (reference sequence). The germline V and J ends were trimmed by 6 bases and 7 bases, with 15 bases remaining between them.

Only a few counts were recorded for this clone. This chain connects TRBV7-2 to TRBJ2-5; D remains ambiguous. The germline gives CDR1 SGHTA, CDR2 FQGNSA. Trimming pared 3 bases from V and 4 bases from J, leaving 9 bases between. This CDR3 has 13 residues. CDR3 region: CASSFAGVETQYF. CDR3 in DNA: TGTGCCAGCAGCTTCGCCGGCGTAGAGACCCAGTACTTC.

The genes are TRBV5-6 and TRBJ2-2; D ambiguous. V shed 3 bases and J shed 5 bases, with 8 bases lying between them. This CDR3 contains 13 residues. The germline gives CDR1 SGHDT, CDR2 YYEEEE. The CDR3 sequence: CASSSPKTGELFF. For the CDR3, the DNA is TGTGCCAGCAGCTCTCCCAAGACCGGGGAGCTGTTTTTT.

CDR3 in DNA: TGTGCCAGCACCGGGGGGTATTCAGGGGAAGAAAAACTGTTTTTT. This encodes CASTGGYSGEEKLFF. The genes are TRBV2 and TRBJ1-4; D is possibly TRBD1 (6 bases). This CDR3 has 15 amino acids. In germline, CDR1 is SNHLY, CDR2 FYNNEI. V was clipped by 7 bases and J by 8 bases, with 20 bases between them.

This sequence joins TRBV11-3 and TRBJ1-1; a weak D match, TRBD1 (6 bases). Per the germline V gene, CDR1 is SGHNT and CDR2 is YENEEA. The CDR3 runs 17 residues. Trimming cost V 4 bases and J 1 base, with 19 bases left between them. The CDR3 is CASSWGGPGARNTEAFF. CDR3 nucleotides: TGTGCCAGCAGCTGGGGGGGCCCAGGGGCGAGGAACACTGAAGCTTTCTTT.

V and J are TRBV29-1 and TRBJ1-1; D remains ambiguous. Trimming cost V 6 bases and J 1 base, with 9 bases left between them. This CDR3 has 12 amino acids. From germline, CDR1 is SQVTM and CDR2 ANQGSEA. DNA for the CDR3: TGCAGCGTGCAAGGAGGGAACACTGAAGCTTTCTTT. The encoded protein is CSVQGGNTEAFF.

CDR3 protein: CASRMDAVNTEAFF. The DNA of the CDR3 is TGCGCCAGCAGGATGGACGCAGTGAACACTGAAGCTTTCTTT. This rearrangement joins TRBV5-1 to TRBJ1-1; unclear D gene. CDR1 is SGHRS, CDR2 YFSETQ, per germline. The CDR3 runs 14 residues. Trimming removed 5 bases at V and 0 bases at J, with 11 bases between.

The chain combines TRBV9 with TRBJ2-5; no firm D call. Germline V gives CDR1 SGDLS, CDR2 YYNGEE. The CDR3 is 14 residues long. Trimming removed 4 bases from V and 5 bases from J, with 15 bases in between. The CDR3 protein is CASSPSPARETQYF. CDR3 DNA sequence: TGTGCCAGCAGCCCCTCCCCGGCCCGGGAGACCCAGTACTTC.

V and J are TRBV7-9 and TRBJ1-4; D gene unclear. V shed 2 bases and J shed 2 bases, with 9 bases lying between them. CDR1 SEHNR and CDR2 FQNEAQ come from the germline V gene (reference sequence). The CDR3 consists of 15 residues. The CDR3 bases are TGTGCCAGCAGCTTAAACAGCGGGACTAATGAAAAACTGTTTTTT. As protein: CASSLNSGTNEKLFF.

The chain joins TRBV4-2 to TRBJ2-3; D is ambiguous. Germline values: CDR1 LGHNA, CDR2 YNFKEQ. The CDR3 is 13 amino acids. Trimming left V 2 bases short and J 6 bases short, with 9 bases between. The CDR3 spells CASSQPGDDTQYF. The CDR3 DNA sequence: TGTGCCAGCAGCCAACCAGGTGACGATACGCAGTATTTT.

The genes are TRBV11-2 and TRBJ2-5; D is unresolved. V was clipped by 3 bases and J by 0 bases, with 5 bases between them. CDR1 is SGHAT and CDR2 is FQNNGV in the germline V gene. The CDR3 extends over 13 amino acids. The CDR3 DNA reads as TGTGCCAGCAGCTTGACGGACCAAGAGACCCAGTACTTC. Residues: CASSLTDQETQYF.

This chain joins TRBV6-2 or TRBV6-3 and TRBJ1-6; D call uncertain. This CDR3 comprises 13 residues. The germline V gene encodes CDR1 MNHEY and CDR2 SVGEGT. Trimming shortened V by 2 bases and J by 10 bases, and 9 bases separated the two germline ends. CDR3 protein: CASSYSPESPLHF. The CDR3 coding sequence is TGTGCCAGCAGTTACAGCCCGGAGTCACCCCTCCACTTT.

The V gene is TRBV4-3, the J gene TRBJ1-1, with D unclear. V was shortened by 1 base and J by 0 bases, with 9 bases between the two germline ends. This CDR3 comprises 15 residues. CDR1 and CDR2 (germline): LGHNA, YSLEER. The CDR3 DNA reads TGCGCCAGCAGCCAAGGTCCAAACATGAACACTGAAGCTTTCTTT. This sequence encodes CASSQGPNMNTEAFF.

The rearrangement links TRBV4-2 to TRBJ2-3, with TRBD2 matching 8 bases. Per the germline V gene, CDR1 is LGHNA and CDR2 is YNFKEQ. CDR3 size: 16 residues. V lost 5 bases to trimming and J lost 2 bases; unmatched junction nucleotides: 9. CDR3 protein: CASSSPAGEDTDTQYF. Written as DNA, the CDR3 is TGTGCCAGCAGCTCCCCAGCGGGAGAGGACACAGATACGCAGTATTTT.

The chain carries TRBV3-1 (or the pseudogene TRBV3-2) and TRBJ2-2; D gene ambiguous. Trimming took off 10 bases at V and 4 bases at J, with 7 bases between the two ends. The germline V gene encodes CDR1 LGHDT and CDR2 YNNKEL (reference sequence). CDR3 size: 11 residues. CDR3 nucleotide sequence: TGTGCCACCACACTCACCGGGGAGCTGTTTTTT. Translation: CATTLTGELFF.